This T cell receptor beta chain was recorded in a study of response to subunit inactivated influenza vaccine (dated by TCRdb to the late 2010s). For the study in its entirety: To follow how T cells responded to a trivalent subunit inactivated influenza vaccine, the researchers relied on deep quantitative profiling of the T cell receptor repertoire. Broader findings and caveats from the paper: The authors suggested that each seasonal influenza vaccination may recruit only a limited number of new T cells.

This clonotype was counted a few times. It has no known antigen specificity. The input lacks base qualities; no much larger clone sits a single base away. The protocol used for the library was RT-PCR. The sequencing machine was an Illumina HiSeq 2500. The public reads were quality trimmed at Q25 with fastp and then assembled into clones with MiXCR by TCRdb, keeping productive beta chains. For every CDR3 protein sequence, its rows merge into one entry that carries the most common genes and DNA. This sample is represented by some 500,000 distinct CDR3 sequences; about 25% of them were singletons. The biggest ten clones account for around 2% of the sample. The sequence was collected from a man aged 45 to 65 who received an inactivated influenza vaccine. Donor details come from another sample of the same person, matched by shared clones. The input for sequencing was CD4+ T cells sorted from PBMCs, taken less than 6 days after vaccination.

This receptor carries the CDR3 CASSSPSGNIYNEQFF. Read as DNA, the sequence is TGTGCCAGCAGCTCCCCTAGCGGGAATATCTACAATGAGCAGTTCTTC. The V and J segments used are TRBV7-2 and TRBJ2-1; 9 junctional bases match TRBD2. The CDR3 has 16 amino acids, counting the end cysteine and phenylalanine. This entry keeps only the CDR3 DNA: 48 bases, framed from base 1. V trim: 4 bases; J trim: 3 bases; unmatched bases: 7. The germline V gene gives CDR1 as SGHTA and CDR2 as FQGNSA.